The following is a T cell receptor (beta chain) sequence with its context. The CDR3 has 13 residues. Germline V gives CDR1 KGHSH, CDR2 LQKENI. Trimming stripped 2 bases from V and 4 bases from J, with 8 bases between. The data are from a study of cytomegalovirus exposure and HLA in healthy donors. With 60 Vbeta and 13 Jbeta primers, the PCR was carried out. The data were produced by immunoSEQ multiplex PCR, yet TCRdb's version contains in-frame clones alone and is incomplete. Found here are around 170,000 clones, roughly 82% of them singletons; the top ten hold more than 0.5%. Sequenced input: PBMCs. This receptor was taken from a woman aged 45-59 years in good health and CMV-seronegative. The V gene is TRBV18, the J gene TRBJ1-2, with no clear D. Here the CDR3 reads CASSPEQTYGYTF. The CDR3 DNA is TGTGCCAGCTCACCAGAACAGACCTATGGCTACACCTTC.